Listed below are T cell receptor beta chains from one sample, sequenced in a study of T cells in Graves' hyperthyroidism and ophthalmopathy. In TCRdb, the multiplex PCR reads were re-called with MiXCR into one record per CDR3 protein. The table includes about 580,000 distinct CDR3 sequences, under 60% detected once. What was sequenced was peripheral blood or thyroid tissue (not recorded which). These receptors were obtained from a woman aged 18-30 years with Graves' hyperthyroidism. Each CDR3 is given with its conserved first and last residue. D genes are given only for firm matches. Clone size, where shown, is once, few, many, or a class for clones that have expanded.

D gene	V gene	J gene	clone size	CDR3 DNA	CDR3 protein
-	TRBV7-2	TRBJ2-7	-	TGTGCCAGCAGCTTAGCACATTCCACCGGGGAGCTGTACTTC	CASSLAHSTGELYF
-	TRBV29-1	TRBJ2-3	many	TGCAGCGTTGTAATGTGGGGTATAGATACGCAGTATTTT	CSVVMWGIDTQYF
TRBD1	TRBV6-1	TRBJ1-6	-	TGTGCCAGCAGTACCCGGGGACAGGGTTGGTCACCCCTCCACTTT	CASSTRGQGWSPLHF
-	TRBV7-2	TRBJ1-2	-	TGTGCCAGCAGCTTAGCGGACAGCGGATCCTACTATGGCTACACCTTC	CASSLADSGSYYGYTF
-	TRBV15	TRBJ2-2	-	TGTGCCACCGGCAGAGAAGTAGGGGAGCTGTTTTTT	CATGREVGELFF
TRBD1	TRBV7-8	TRBJ2-6	many	TGTGCCAGCAGCTTAGTGACAGGGACGAGTAACGTCCTGACTTTC	CASSLVTGTSNVLTF
TRBD1	TRBV29-1	TRBJ2-5	-	TGCAGCCGCAGTACAGGGGAAGAGACCCAGTACTTC	CSRSTGEETQYF
TRBD1	TRBV4-3	TRBJ2-7	-	TGCGCCAGCAGCCAAGAAAGGGGGTCCGGGACAGGGGGCGAGCAGTACTTC	CASSQERGSGTGGEQYF
-	TRBV6-5	TRBJ1-5	many	TGTGCCAGCGCGGGCCACAGGGCCGGACAGCCCCAGCATTTT	CASAGHRAGQPQHF
TRBD2	TRBV6-1	TRBJ2-7	-	TGTGCCAGCGAATCGGGACTAGCGGGAGTCCACGAGCAGTACTTC	CASESGLAGVHEQYF
TRBD1	TRBV4-1	TRBJ1-1	many	TGCGCCAGCAGCCCCCGACAGGGGTATAACACTGAAGCTTTCTTT	CASSPRQGYNTEAFF
-	TRBV13	TRBJ1-1	many	TGTGCCAGCAGCATGAATAGAGTGGCGCGTGAAACTGAAGCTTTCTTT	CASSMNRVARETEAFF
-	TRBV7-6	TRBJ2-7	many	TGTGCCAGCAGCTTAGACAGGGTCGACTACGAGCAGTACTTC	CASSLDRVDYEQYF
-	TRBV7-8	TRBJ1-4	many	TGTGCCAGCAGCTTAGGAGCAACTCGACAGCCCGGGCTTGAAAAACTGTTTTTT	CASSLGATRQPGLEKLFF
TRBD2	TRBV4-1	TRBJ2-2	-	TGCGCCAGCAGCCAAGGTCCTAGCGGGAGCACCGGGGAGCTGTTTTTT	CASSQGPSGSTGELFF
TRBD1	TRBV18	TRBJ2-3	-	TGTGCCAGCTCACCGCCGGGACAGGGGGGCACAGATACGCAGTATTTT	CASSPPGQGGTDTQYF
TRBD2	TRBV4-1	TRBJ2-7	few	TGCGCCAGCAGCCAAGATGGGAGGGGCCCTGGGCACGAGCAGTACTTC	CASSQDGRGPGHEQYF
-	TRBV3-1	TRBJ2-7	many	TGTGCCAGCTCCAATGTCTACGAGCAGTACTTC	CASSNVYEQYF
TRBD1	TRBV6-5	TRBJ1-1	many	TGTGCCAGCACCGATCCGGGACAGGGGGCCACTGAAGCTTTCTTT	CASTDPGQGATEAFF
-	TRBV7-9	TRBJ1-3	-	TGTGCCAGCAGTCAGCCGGGGGCGACTGGAAACACCATATATTTT	CASSQPGATGNTIYF
-	TRBV12-5	TRBJ1-5	-	TGTGCTAATGGTTTGACTTCACGGGGCCCGAGGGAGCCCCAGCATTTT	CANGLTSRGPREPQHF
-	TRBV29-1	TRBJ1-2	many	TGCAGCGTTGAAGACCAGGTTAGGACTAACTATGGCTACACCTTC	CSVEDQVRTNYGYTF
-	TRBV13	TRBJ1-1	-	TGTGCCAGCAGCTTGAGGGCGGTAGGTCATGGCTACACTGAAGCTTTCTTT	CASSLRAVGHGYTEAFF
-	TRBV13	TRBJ2-7	many	TGTGCCAGCAGCCCCGACGGGGGAGCGGGTACGGGGCTCGAGCAGTACTTC	CASSPDGGAGTGLEQYF
-	TRBV7-9	TRBJ1-1	many	TGTGCCAGCAGCTTAACAGCGGTGAACACTGAAGCTTTCTTT	CASSLTAVNTEAFF
TRBD2	TRBV20-1	TRBJ2-7	many	TGCAGTGCTAGTAGTGTGGGGACTAGCGGCTACGAGCAGTACTTC	CSASSVGTSGYEQYF
-	TRBV9	TRBJ1-5	many	TGTGCCAGCACCCCTGGCGATAGCAATCAGCCCCAGCATTTT	CASTPGDSNQPQHF
-	TRBV4-1	TRBJ2-7	many	TGCGCCAGCAGCCCCGGGACAAAGTACGAGCAGTACTTC	CASSPGTKYEQYF
-	TRBV6-6	TRBJ1-2	many	TGTGCCAGCAGTAGACGGGTTGGCTACACCTTC	CASSRRVGYTF
-	TRBV7-3	TRBJ1-2	once	TGTGCCAGCAGCTCGTTAGCGGGAGGGCCGAATGATGGCTATGGCTACACCTTC	CASSSLAGGPNDGYGYTF
TRBD2	TRBV10-2	TRBJ2-7	many	TGCGCCAGCAGAGAGACTAGCGGGAGGGCCCACGAGCAGTACTTC	CASRETSGRAHEQYF
-	TRBV5-6	TRBJ2-7	many	TGTGCCAGCAGCCTTTTTACGTCCGGAATCTACGAGCAGTACTTC	CASSLFTSGIYEQYF
-	TRBV5-1	TRBJ2-1	-	TGCGCCAGCAGTCACCCGCCCGATGAGCAGTTCTTC	CASSHPPDEQFF
-	TRBV24-1	TRBJ2-1	few	TGTGCCACCAGGAGCGACGCGTCCCAGGGTTATGAGCAGTTCTTC	CATRSDASQGYEQFF
TRBD2	TRBV10-3	TRBJ2-1	once	TGTGCCATCAGTGCGTCGGGGGGGTCGCAGTTCTTC	CAISASGGSQFF
TRBD2	TRBV7-9	TRBJ2-7	-	TGTGCCAGCAGCTATAGCGGGAGTATCGACTTC	CASSYSGSIDF
TRBD1	TRBV15	TRBJ1-2	-	TGTGCCACCAGCAGTGAGGGACAGGGTATGTCTTATGGCTACACCTTC	CATSSEGQGMSYGYTF
-	TRBV7-9	TRBJ1-2	-	TGTGCCAGCAGCCTCGCCCTGCAGGAGGATGGCTACACCTTC	CASSLALQEDGYTF
-	TRBV29-1	TRBJ2-2	many	TGCAGCGTTGTCCGAGGGGCTCCGAACACCGGGGAGCTGTTTTTT	CSVVRGAPNTGELFF
-	TRBV7-9	TRBJ2-3	-	TGTGCCAGCAGCCGGCATAGATGGAGGGCTGCAGATACGCAGTATTTT	CASSRHRWRAADTQYF
-	TRBV20-1	TRBJ2-5	many	TGCAGTCCGATTCTGCAAGAGACCCAGTACTTC	CSPILQETQYF
-	TRBV20-1	TRBJ1-4	-	TGCAGTGCTAGAGATCTGTTTCAGGGAAATAATGAAAAACTGTTTTTT	CSARDLFQGNNEKLFF
-	TRBV13	TRBJ1-2	many	TGTGCCAGCAGCTCACAGGGTGGCTATGGCTACACCTTC	CASSSQGGYGYTF
-	TRBV28	TRBJ1-1	-	TGTGCCAGCAGTTTAAGCCCCCCCGGCACTGAAGCTTTCTTT	CASSLSPPGTEAFF
TRBD1	TRBV5-6	TRBJ1-2	many	TGTGCCAGCAGCCTCCGGGACAGGTTTGGCTACACCTTC	CASSLRDRFGYTF
-	TRBV11-2	TRBJ1-3	-	TGTGCCAGCAGCTCTACTGTTTACTCTGGAAACACCATATATTTT	CASSSTVYSGNTIYF
-	TRBV9	TRBJ1-5	few	TGTGCCAGCAGCGTAGCTGGGGGGCAAGAGACCCAGCATTTT	CASSVAGGQETQHF
TRBD1	TRBV5-1	TRBJ2-7	-	TGCGCCAGCAGCTTGAGAGGTGAACAGGGGTCCTACGAGCAGTACTTC	CASSLRGEQGSYEQYF